Listed here are 28 T cell receptor beta chains from one sample, sequenced in a study of shared clonotypes between healthy human individuals. The method was immunoSEQ multiplex PCR; TCRdb's version includes in-frame clones alone and lacks a portion of them. The sample lists more than 400,000 clones, over 75% occurring once. The sample comprised PBMCs. All receptors derive from a woman between 40 and 50 years old in good health. Some clones in this sample may be carry-over from other donors' samples.

The rearrangement uses TRBV9 and TRBJ2-3; D is undetermined. The CDR3 has 15 residues. Germline V lookup: CDR1 SGDLS, CDR2 YYNGEE. The ends were cut back, 0 bases at V and 1 base at J, with 9 bases in the middle. The CDR3 region has the DNA TGTGCCAGCAGCGTAGACCCACAGCGCACAGATACGCAGTATTTT. It translates to CASSVDPQRTDTQYF.

In regard to this clone: This sequence is one base from a far larger clone and is likely a read error. The CDR3 region is CASSSATGPHTEAFF. As DNA, the CDR3 is TGCGCCAGCAGCTCGGCGACAGGGCCCCACACTGAAGCTTTCTTT. The chain employs TRBV5-1 and TRBJ1-1; 7 bases match TRBD1. CDR3 size: 15 residues. The germline V gene has CDR1 SGHRS and CDR2 YFSETQ. The V segment lost 3 bases and the J segment 3 bases; nucleotides outside the gene matches: 8.

The sample holds many counts of this clone. In the same sample, other DNA sequences code for this CDR3. The CDR3 region has the DNA TGTGCCAGCAGCGACAACCCGGGACAGAGCTCCTACAATGAGCAGTTCTTC. The encoded protein is CASSDNPGQSSYNEQFF. This chain uses TRBV27 with TRBJ2-1; 7 bases map to TRBD1. Germline V CDR1 and CDR2: MNHEY, SMNVEV (reference sequence). V shed 6 bases and J 0 bases; nucleotides not matched to a gene: 11. This CDR3 comprises 17 residues.

On this clone: Only one base separates this from a far larger clonotype, so it likely reflects a read error. A read error is likely, as this CDR3 ends without the conserved phenylalanine or tryptophan. The rearrangement joins TRBV4-3 to TRBJ2-7; 7 bases match TRBD1. Germline trimming cut 1 base from V and 7 bases from J; bases unmatched to any gene: 7. Germline loops: CDR1 LGHNA, CDR2 YSLEER. The CDR3 is made up of 14 amino acids. CDR3 sequence reads: CASSQVRGLGEQYL. The CDR3 DNA follows: TGCGCCAGCAGCCAAGTAAGGGGGCTGGGGGAGCAGTACCTC.

Notes on this clone: Only one base separates this from a far larger clonotype, so it likely reflects a read error. The CDR3 does not end in the conserved phenylalanine or tryptophan, so this is likely a read error. The chain recombines TRBV18 with TRBJ2-2, with unresolved D. Germline V CDR1 and CDR2: KGHSH, LQKENI. The ends were cut back, 3 bases at V and 8 bases at J, with 10 bases in the middle. This CDR3 is built from 13 residues. The CDR3 nucleotides read TGTGCCAGCTCACCCAGCCCCAGGGGGGAGCTGTTTCTT. This translates into CASSPSPRGELFL.

The CDR3 loop reads CASSLREQETQYF. The CDR3 nucleotides are TGTGCCAGCAGCTTAAGGGAGCAAGAGACCCAGTACTTC. The chain employs TRBV7-3 and TRBJ2-5; D perhaps matches TRBD2 (5 bases). The CDR3 is 13 amino acids. Germline V gene lookup returns CDR1 SGHTA and CDR2 FQGTGA. The V and J ends lost 1 base and 2 bases respectively, with 5 bases between them.

The table lists this clone with a few counts. CDR3 DNA: TGTGCCAGCACGACGGACAGGGCTAATGAAAAACTGTTTTTT. Translated, it gives CASTTDRANEKLFF. The chain carries TRBV2 and TRBJ1-4; 8 positions match TRBD1. The CDR3 spans 14 residues. CDR1 and CDR2 (germline): SNHLY, FYNNEI. With V trimmed by 7 bases and J by 3 bases, 4 bases remained unmatched.

In its sample, this clone was seen a few times. V gene TRBV5-5 combines with J gene TRBJ1-2, with D perhaps TRBD1 (5 bases). Germline V lookup: CDR1 SGHKS, CDR2 YYEKEE (reference sequence). This CDR3 has 16 amino acids. The V gene lost 0 bases and the J gene lost 4 bases, with 16 bases spanning the gap. For the CDR3, the DNA is TGTGCCAGCAGCTTGGCCGTGTGGGGACGGGGCTATGGCTACACCTTC. As protein: CASSLAVWGRGYGYTF.

This clone was observed a few times. This chain uses TRBV9 with TRBJ2-3; D remains unclear. Looked up from germline, CDR1 is SGDLS and CDR2 is YYNGEE. The length of the CDR3 is 15 residues. Trimming removed 2 bases at V and 4 bases at J, with 14 bases between. The CDR3 loop is CASSVLARFPDTQYF. In nucleotides, the CDR3 is TGTGCCAGCAGCGTTTTAGCTCGATTTCCAGATACGCAGTATTTT.

In DNA form, the CDR3 reads TGTGCCACCAGCGTGGGGAGAGGGGGGCCCGCCTACGAGCAGTACTTC. Translation gives CATSVGRGGPAYEQYF. V and J are TRBV15 and TRBJ2-7; D tentatively fits TRBD1 or TRBD2 (6 bases each). The length of the CDR3 is 16 residues. With 5 bases removed from V and 2 bases from J, the gap between germline ends came to 19 bases. CDR1 is LNHNV, CDR2 YYDKDF, per germline (reference sequence).

This clone was observed many times. Distinct nucleotide sequences in the sample also encode this CDR3. V is TRBV4-2 and J is TRBJ2-5; tentatively, D is TRBD1 or TRBD2 (6 bases each). Trimming took 1 base from V and 5 from J, leaving 17 bases between them. This CDR3 is 16 amino acids long. Germline values: CDR1 LGHNA, CDR2 YNFKEQ. This CDR3 reads CASSQGGAGDGETQYF. CDR3 in DNA: TGTGCCAGCAGCCAAGGGGGGGCGGGCGACGGGGAGACCCAGTACTTC.

This clone ranks as medium-sized. Different DNA sequences within this sample yield the same CDR3. The chain's CDR3 is CASSLLTGNTGELFF. The CDR3 nucleotides read TGTGCCAGCAGCTTATTGACAGGGAACACCGGGGAGCTGTTTTTT. This sequence joins TRBV11-2 and TRBJ2-2, with a tentative D call TRBD1 (6 bases). V gave up 2 bases and J gave up 1 base, with 8 bases separating them. Germline V gives CDR1 SGHAT, CDR2 FQNNGV. The CDR3 consists of 15 residues. Full variable domain (missing parts from reference TRBV11-2 and TRBJ2-2): EAGVAQSPRYKIIEKRQSVAFWCNPISGHATLYWYQQILGQGPKLLIQFQNNGVVDDSQLPKDRFSAERLKGVDSTLKIQPAKLEDSAVYLCASSLLTGNTGELFFGEGSRLTVL.

The chain employs TRBV4-3 and TRBJ1-2; D gene ambiguous. The V end was cut by 0 bases, the J end by 4 bases, with 9 bases between. Germline assignment: CDR1 LGHNA and CDR2 YSLEER. This CDR3 is 14 amino acids long. CDR3 nucleotide sequence: TGCGCCAGCAGCCAAGATCAGAACAGCTATGGCTACACCTTC. Translating gives CASSQDQNSYGYTF.

The rearrangement links TRBV2 to TRBJ2-1; TRBD2 might be the D (6 bases). V was clipped by 7 bases and J by 6 bases, with 19 bases between them. This CDR3 comprises 15 residues. Germline V gene lookup returns CDR1 SNHLY and CDR2 FYNNEI. The CDR3 region is CASTPGTFFSNEQFF. The CDR3 DNA follows: TGTGCCAGCACCCCCGGGACTTTCTTTTCCAATGAGCAGTTCTTC.

The chain is built from TRBV6-4 and TRBJ2-7, with D tentatively TRBD1 (5 bases). CDR1 is MRHNA and CDR2 is SNTAGT in the germline V gene. V was cut by 8 bases and J by 7 bases, with 18 bases left in between. CDR3 length: 13 residues. Written as DNA, the CDR3 is TGTGCCAGCTGTGCCAGGGCCGAATCGGAGCAGTACTTC. This translates into CASCARAESEQYF.

This chain connects TRBV30 to TRBJ1-3; TRBD1 matches 9 bases. CDR3 length equals 15 residues. Germline values: CDR1 GTSNPN, CDR2 SVGIG (reference sequence). J lost 3 bases, V lost 0 bases, and 3 bases had no gene match. The CDR3 protein is CAWSVGQGNGNTIYF. The CDR3 nucleotides read TGTGCCTGGAGTGTTGGACAGGGGAATGGAAACACCATATATTTT.

This rearrangement joins TRBV4-2 to TRBJ2-3; TRBD1 agrees at 7 bases. The CDR3 length is 16 residues. The J segment lost 8 bases and the V segment lost 1 base, leaving 12 bases of the junction unmatched. Germline CDR1 reads LGHNA; CDR2 reads YNFKEQ. CDR3 in amino acids: CASSQAGGSLDGTQYF. CDR3 coding DNA: TGTGCCAGCAGCCAAGCAGGGGGTAGCCTCGACGGTACGCAGTATTTT.

The chain couples TRBV9 to TRBJ2-7; D call uncertain. Deletions cut 2 bases from V and 2 bases from J, with 14 bases between. CDR3 length: 15 residues. Germline CDR1 SGDLS, CDR2 YYNGEE. The CDR3 DNA sequence: TGTGCCAGCAGCGTTCTCCCGGTTTACCCCTACGAGCAGTACTTC. Translated: CASSVLPVYPYEQYF.

The chain carries TRBV29-1 and TRBJ2-7; D is possibly TRBD1 (6 bases). This CDR3 is built from 11 residues. Germline values: CDR1 SQVTM, CDR2 ANQGSEA. Between the trimmed V and J ends, which lost 3 bases and 12 bases, there was a span of 15 bases. The CDR3 DNA follows: TGCAGCGTTGAGGGGCAGGGGCGGCGGTACTTC. Translation gives CSVEGQGRRYF.

This clone appeared once. A far larger clone is a single base away, which makes a read error likely. Other DNA sequences within the sample encode an identical CDR3. CDR3 sequence (DNA): TGTGCCTGGAGTGGTGGGCGTTACGAGCAGTACTTC. Translated, it gives CAWSGGRYEQYF. This chain connects TRBV30 to TRBJ2-7; D uncertain. CDR3 size: 12 residues. Trimming shortened V by 1 base and J by 4 bases, and 8 bases separated the two germline ends. Germline CDR1 and CDR2: GTSNPN and SVGIG (reference sequence).

The gene calls are TRBV7-6 and TRBJ1-3; D unresolved. Germline V gene data show CDR1 as SGHVS and CDR2 as FNYEAQ. The CDR3 has 16 residues. Trimming removed 1 base at V and 2 bases at J, with 12 bases between. The CDR3 DNA is TGTGCCAGCAGCTTAGTTGGGGTCGGTCCTGGAAACACCATATATTTT. This sequence encodes CASSLVGVGPGNTIYF.

This rearrangement joins TRBV28 to TRBJ1-5; D is undetermined. Trimming removed 3 bases from V and 11 bases from J, with 11 bases in between. This CDR3 has 12 residues. The germline CDR1 and CDR2 sequences are MDHEN and SYDVKM. The CDR3 here is CASSLAAKAQHF. CDR3 bases: TGTGCCAGCAGTTTGGCGGCAAAGGCCCAGCATTTT.

In its sample, this clone was seen once. The gene calls are TRBV15 and TRBJ2-6; no definite D call. The length of the CDR3 is 14 residues. The V end was cut by 2 bases, the J end by 0 bases, with 2 bases between. CDR1 and CDR2 (germline): LNHNV, YYDKDF (reference sequence). Here the CDR3 DNA reads TGTGCCACCAGCAGAAACTCTGGGGCCAACGTCCTGACTTTC. Its translation is CATSRNSGANVLTF.

The CDR3 protein is CAIRGGDEQFF. The CDR3, as DNA: TGTGCCATCAGGGGGGGTGATGAGCAGTTCTTC. The rearrangement joins TRBV10-3 to TRBJ2-1; possibly TRBD2 for D (6 bases). This CDR3 contains 11 residues. Germline V gene sequence: CDR1 ENHRY, CDR2 SYGVKD. The V and J ends lost 6 bases and 8 bases respectively, with 8 bases between them.

Regarding this clone: One end of the junction does not line up with germline, which may come from a read error. The chain recombines TRBV5-1 with TRBJ2-7; D might be TRBD2 (5 bases). The CDR3 sequence is 14 residues long. Per germline, CDR1 SGHRS and CDR2 YFSETQ. Here the CDR3 reads CASSLDASSHEQYF. As DNA, the CDR3 is TGCGCCAGCAGCTTGGATGCTAGCTCCCACGAGCAGTACTTC.

In the case of this clone: The likely explanation is a read error, given a far larger clone one base away. The same CDR3 arises from other DNA sequences in this sample as well. The gene calls are TRBV15 and TRBJ1-5; D may be TRBD1 (6 bases). The germline gives CDR1 LNHNV, CDR2 YYDKDF (reference sequence). The CDR3 runs to 16 residues. V was cut by 0 bases and J by 7 bases, with 16 bases left in between. The CDR3 nucleotides are TGTGCCACCAGCAGAGAGGGAAGACAGGTCAACCAGCCCCAGCATTTT. Translated, it gives CATSREGRQVNQPQHF.

In its sample, this clone was seen once. The J gene is TRBJ1-1, the V gene TRBV28; 9 positions match TRBD1. The junction had 6 bases not matched to a gene; V was cut back by 0 bases and J by 1 base. This CDR3 comprises 17 residues. CDR1 and CDR2 (germline): MDHEN, SYDVKM. CDR3 DNA: TGTGCCAGCAGTTTATGGAGTTTGACAGGGGGGAACACTGAAGCTTTCTTT. Its translation is CASSLWSLTGGNTEAFF.

This chain links TRBV5-1 with TRBJ2-3; TRBD2 matches 7 bases. CDR1 and CDR2 (germline): SGHRS, YFSETQ. CDR3 length: 14 residues. After removal of 4 bases from V and 7 bases from J, the junction contained 9 bases not matched to a gene. The CDR3 DNA follows: TGCGCCAGCAGCGCAGCAGGAGCGGGGAATACGCAGTATTTT. Translating it yields CASSAAGAGNTQYF.